The clone carrying this TCR beta chain was observed once. What it binds is unknown. Assay: immunoSEQ multiplex PCR; the TCRdb copy retains only in-frame clones and omits some. The sample holds a few million clones; more than 90% are singletons and the top ten take around 0.14%. This CDR3 has 14 amino acids. The germline gives CDR1 ENHRY, CDR2 SYGVKD. The trim removed 4 bases at V and 6 bases at J, leaving 4 bases unmatched. These data belong to a study of shared clonotypes between healthy human individuals. Study findings and constraints: Estimated richness was generally greater in naive than memory subsets. The four-donor shared clonotypes exceeded non-shared clonotypes in generation probability, with non-shared ones scoring lower.

The clonotype was recovered from a young man in good health. What was sequenced was naive CD4+ T cells sorted from blood. Specified subset: CD45RA+ positively selected. This chain links TRBV10-3 with TRBJ2-1, with 9 bases aligning to TRBD1. The chain's CDR3 is CAISGDREGNEQFF. In DNA form, the CDR3 reads TGTGCCATCAGTGGGGACAGGGAAGGCAATGAGCAGTTCTTC.